These T cell receptor beta chains were read from a single sample in a study of blood T cell repertoires in COVID-19. The data were produced by immunoSEQ multiplex PCR, yet TCRdb's version contains in-frame clones alone and is incomplete. This table has 65,000 to 90,000 clones, more than 75% appearing once. Sequencing was performed on peripheral blood. These receptors were taken from a man in his sixties with acute or convalescent COVID-19. The CDR3 runs from the conserved cysteine through the conserved F or W. D genes are given only for firm matches. Clone size is shown for a subset of rows, as once, few, many or a class of expanded clone.

>.|TRBV7-9|.|TRBJ1-1
CASSSKQGNTEAFF
TGTGCCAGCAGCTCCAAACAGGGGAACACTGAAGCTTTCTTT
>.|TRBV5-1|.|TRBJ2-1
CASSLGASLEEQFF
TGCGCCAGCAGCTTGGGGGCTAGCCTGGAGGAGCAGTTCTTC
>.|TRBV27|.|TRBJ2-7
CASSFSAGPYEQYF
TGTGCCAGCAGTTTCTCCGCTGGCCCCTACGAGCAGTACTTC
>.|TRBV27|TRBD2|TRBJ2-6
CASSLSQREAGANVLTF
TGTGCCAGCAGTTTAAGTCAGCGGGAGGCTGGGGCCAACGTCCTGACTTTC
>.|TRBV3-1/TRBV3-2|TRBD1|TRBJ2-1
CASSQGQGFEQFF
TGTGCCAGCAGCCAAGGACAGGGGTTTGAGCAGTTCTTC
>.|TRBV28|.|TRBJ2-7
CASSSPQRASYEQYF
TGTGCCAGCAGTTCCCCGCAGCGGGCCTCCTACGAGCAGTACTTC
>.|TRBV5-4|TRBD1|TRBJ1-2
CASSSWTGSGGYTF
TGTGCCAGCAGCTCCTGGACAGGGTCGGGAGGCTACACCTTC
>.|TRBV2|TRBD1|TRBJ1-6
CASSEDRGVSPLHF
TGTGCCAGCAGTGAAGACAGGGGAGTCTCACCCCTCCACTTT
>.|TRBV18|TRBD1|TRBJ1-4
CASSRGQGATNEKLFF
TGTGCCAGCTCACGGGGACAGGGAGCAACTAATGAAAAACTGTTTTTT
>.|TRBV5-1|TRBD1|TRBJ1-1
CASSPVAGGGTEAFF
TGCGCCAGCAGCCCCGTCGCAGGGGGCGGCACTGAAGCTTTCTTT
>.|TRBV6-6|TRBD1|TRBJ2-2
CASSYRDRGTGELFF
TGTGCCAGCAGTTACCGGGACAGGGGTACCGGGGAGCTGTTTTTT
>.|TRBV6-5|TRBD1|TRBJ1-4
CASSYLRQGAVEKLFF
TGTGCCAGCAGTTACCTTAGACAGGGGGCGGTTGAAAAACTGTTTTTT
>.|TRBV27|TRBD1|TRBJ1-4
CASSPDRGRGEKLFF
TGTGCCAGCAGTCCCGACAGGGGAAGGGGTGAAAAACTGTTTTTT
>.|TRBV30|.|TRBJ2-3
CAWSPDTRTDTQYF
TGTGCCTGGAGCCCAGACACTCGCACAGATACGCAGTATTTT
>.|TRBV3-1/TRBV3-2|TRBD1|TRBJ1-6
CASSPFWDSNSPLHF
TGTGCCAGCAGCCCCTTTTGGGACAGTAATTCACCCCTCCACTTT
>.|TRBV7-2|TRBD1|TRBJ2-2
CASSLWGTGGTGELFF
TGTGCCAGCAGCTTATGGGGAACAGGGGGCACCGGGGAGCTGTTTTTT
>.|TRBV7-2|.|TRBJ2-5
CASSLGAGQETQYF
TGTGCCAGCAGCTTAGGGGCGGGGCAAGAGACCCAGTACTTC
>.|TRBV6-5|.|TRBJ1-2
CASRPGLTAYYGYTF
TGTGCCAGCAGGCCAGGTCTGACCGCCTACTATGGCTACACCTTC
>.|TRBV6-5|.|TRBJ1-6
CASSYSIRAESPLHF
TGTGCCAGCAGTTACTCGATCAGGGCGGAATCACCCCTCCACTTT
>.|TRBV19|.|TRBJ2-5
CASKAGNGETQYF
TGTGCCAGTAAGGCAGGGAACGGGGAGACCCAGTACTTC
>.|TRBV3-1/TRBV3-2|TRBD1|TRBJ2-5
CAAFSIRDRDKETQYF
TGTGCCGCTTTTTCTATCCGGGACAGGGACAAAGAGACCCAGTACTTC
>.|TRBV7-2|TRBD1|TRBJ1-3
CASRLPGNRGLGNTIYF
TGTGCCAGCAGGCTCCCAGGGAACAGGGGATTAGGAAACACCATATATTTT
>few|TRBV28|.|TRBJ1-2
CATKGGGARYGYTF
TGTGCTACGAAAGGGGGGGGAGCTCGCTATGGCTACACCTTC
>.|TRBV5-1|.|TRBJ2-1
CASSLGHVGGLPISSYNEQFF
TGCGCCAGCAGCTTGGGGCACGTGGGAGGACTACCGATCAGCTCCTACAATGAGCAGTTCTTC
>.|TRBV27|TRBD2|TRBJ2-3
CASTPSRLAGYTDTQYF
TGTGCCAGCACGCCATCTAGGCTAGCGGGTTACACAGATACGCAGTATTTT
>.|TRBV25-1|.|TRBJ2-3
CASSVSGGPSTDTQYF
TGTGCCAGCAGTGTTTCGGGGGGCCCTAGCACAGATACGCAGTATTTT
>few|TRBV6-2/TRBV6-3|TRBD2|TRBJ2-1
CASSQLTWGGRNEQFF
TGTGCCAGCAGCCAACTCACTTGGGGGGGTAGGAATGAGCAGTTCTTC
>.|TRBV19|.|TRBJ1-2
CASSMMTDSYGYTF
TGTGCCAGTAGTATGATGACCGACTCCTATGGCTACACCTTC
>.|TRBV19|.|TRBJ1-2
CASSSRQNYGYTF
TGTGCCAGTAGTTCCCGACAGAATTATGGCTACACCTTC
>.|TRBV28|TRBD2|TRBJ2-3
CASFGLAGVTDTQYF
TGTGCCAGCTTCGGACTAGCGGGGGTGACAGATACGCAGTATTTT
>once|TRBV4-1|.|TRBJ1-3
CASSRGGSGNTIYF
TGCGCCAGCAGCCGGGGAGGCTCCGGAAACACCATATATTTT
>once|TRBV12-3/TRBV12-4|.|TRBJ2-7
CASSHPLSPQYF
TGTGCCAGCAGCCACCCCCTGAGTCCCCAGTACTTC
>.|TRBV19|.|TRBJ1-5
CASNSGGLEPQHF
TGTGCCAGTAATTCGGGGGGCCTCGAGCCCCAGCATTTT
>.|TRBV5-1|.|TRBJ1-2
CASSLGAGMDYGYTF
TGCGCCAGCAGCTTGGGGGCCGGTATGGACTATGGCTACACCTTC
>.|TRBV24-1|.|TRBJ2-2
CATSDPNTGELFF
TGTGCCACCAGTGATCCTAACACCGGGGAGCTGTTTTTT
>once|TRBV7-2|.|TRBJ1-1
CASSQLLRQARF
TGTGCCAGCAGCCAACTCCTCCGGCAGGCCCGATTT
>.|TRBV7-8|.|TRBJ2-1
CASRSPASNEQFF
TGTGCCAGCAGATCCCCCGCGAGCAATGAGCAGTTCTTC
>.|TRBV7-9|.|TRBJ2-7
CASSFGAAGLSQEQYF
TGTGCCAGCAGCTTCGGGGCAGCGGGTCTATCTCAGGAGCAGTACTTC
>few|TRBV7-9|TRBD2|TRBJ2-5
CASSARLAEETQYF
TGTGCCAGCAGCGCAAGACTAGCAGAAGAGACCCAGTACTTC
>.|TRBV7-2|.|TRBJ1-2
CASRPSGGPYGYTF
TGTGCCAGCAGGCCTTCGGGAGGGCCCTATGGCTACACCTTC
>.|TRBV6-5|.|TRBJ1-2
CASVRGATGYTF
TGTGCCAGCGTTCGGGGGGCGACTGGCTACACCTTC
>.|TRBV11-2|TRBD2|TRBJ2-5
CASSLGLAQETQYF
TGTGCCAGCAGCTTAGGACTAGCTCAAGAGACCCAGTACTTC
>few|TRBV11-2|.|TRBJ2-2
CASSLEGGYGELFF
TGTGCCAGCAGCTTAGAAGGGGGTTACGGGGAGCTGTTTTTT
>.|TRBV7-3|.|TRBJ2-1
CASSRSRPGEQFF
TGTGCCAGCAGCCGTAGCCGACCGGGTGAGCAGTTCTTC
>.|TRBV3-1/TRBV3-2|.|TRBJ1-1
CASSRRDAGGAFF
TGTGCCAGCAGCCGAAGGGACGCCGGGGGTGCTTTCTTT
>.|TRBV5-6|.|TRBJ1-1
CASSRGFSAFF
TGTGCCAGCAGCAGGGGATTTTCAGCTTTCTTT